This entry concerns a single T cell receptor beta chain. This entry belongs to a study of shared clonotypes between healthy human individuals. Donors, healthy HIV-negative adults, lacked recent acute infections or vaccinations. CDR1 and CDR2 from the germline V gene are KGHSH and LQKENI. Trimming cost V 3 bases and J 1 base; bases outside gene matches: 2. This CDR3 region has 16 residues. The table came from immunoSEQ multiplex PCR; TCRdb's copy has only in-frame clones and leaves some out. The table includes around 700,000 clones, about 74% detected once. The V call is TRBV18, the J call TRBJ1-5, with 11 positions matching TRBD1. The sequenced material came from memory CD4+ T cells sorted from blood. Subset given: CD45RA-negative fraction. The receptor was derived from a woman aged 25 to 39 in good health. This chain's CDR3 is CASSPGTGGSNQPQHF. The CDR3 DNA reads as TGTGCCAGCTCACCCGGGACAGGGGGAAGCAATCAGCCCCAGCATTTT.